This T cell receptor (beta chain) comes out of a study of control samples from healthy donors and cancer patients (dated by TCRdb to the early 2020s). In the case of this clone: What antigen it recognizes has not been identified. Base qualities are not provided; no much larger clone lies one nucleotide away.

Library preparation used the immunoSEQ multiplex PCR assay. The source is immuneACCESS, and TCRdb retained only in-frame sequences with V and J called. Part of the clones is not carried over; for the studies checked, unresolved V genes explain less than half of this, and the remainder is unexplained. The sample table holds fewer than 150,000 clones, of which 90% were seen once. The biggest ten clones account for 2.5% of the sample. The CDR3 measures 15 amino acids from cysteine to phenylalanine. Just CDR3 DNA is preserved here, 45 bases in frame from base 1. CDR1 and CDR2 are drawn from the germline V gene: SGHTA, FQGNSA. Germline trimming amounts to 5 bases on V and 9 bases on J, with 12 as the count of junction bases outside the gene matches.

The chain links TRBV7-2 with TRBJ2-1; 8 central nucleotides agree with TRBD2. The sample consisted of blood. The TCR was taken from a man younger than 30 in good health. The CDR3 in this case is CASSAGTRIFSEQFF. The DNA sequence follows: TGTGCCAGCAGCGCCGGGACTAGAATTTTTAGTGAGCAGTTCTTC.